A selection of T cell receptor beta chains follows, all from one sample in a study of CD8+CD57+ T cells in acquired aplastic anemia. MiXCR, applied by TCRdb to the reads, yields one record per CDR3 protein. The table has about 420,000 distinct CDR3 sequences, roughly 68% seen once. Sequencing was done on a sample of sorted CD4+, CD8+, or CD8+CD57+ T cells (not recorded which) from PBMCs. These receptors were collected from a human donor in good health, serving as a control. Each CDR3 is given with its conserved first and last residue. D genes are given only for firm matches. The size field is filled for only some rows; it gives once, few, many or a size class.

TGTGCCAGCAGCTTAGGCGGGGAGAACACTGAAGCTTTCTTT	CASSLGGENTEAFF	-	-	TRBV7-9	TRBJ1-1
TGTGCCAGCAGTGATTTTCGGGGGGGCGCAGGAAGGTCCGCTGAGCAGTTCTTC	CASSDFRGGAGRSAEQFF	-	TRBD2	TRBV25-1	TRBJ2-1
TGTGCCACCAGTGATGTAACTAGCGGGGGTGAGACCCAGTACTTC	CATSDVTSGGETQYF	-	TRBD2	TRBV24-1	TRBJ2-5
TGCAGCGTTGGACCGCCGAAGCAGAGCGAGCAGTACTTC	CSVGPPKQSEQYF	-	-	TRBV29-1	TRBJ2-7
TGCGGCGCCTCCGGAACACAGATCACTGAAGCTTTCTTT	CGASGTQITEAFF	-	-	TRBV2	TRBJ1-1
TGTGCCATCAGTGACCCAGGGCGGACCGGGGAGCTGTTTTTT	CAISDPGRTGELFF	-	-	TRBV10-3	TRBJ2-2
TGTGCCAGCAGACCAATGACAGGCGGGAAAGAGACCCAGTACTTC	CASRPMTGGKETQYF	-	-	TRBV12-3/TRBV12-4	TRBJ2-5
TGTGCCGCCAGTGACCCCCCGGTGGATACGCAGTATTTT	CAASDPPVDTQYF	-	-	TRBV24-1	TRBJ2-3
TGTGCCACCAGTGACACGACTAGCGGGGCCGTCCAGTACTTC	CATSDTTSGAVQYF	-	TRBD2	TRBV24-1	TRBJ2-7
TGTGCCAGCAGCTTACCTGGACAGGGGACAGAAGCTTTCTTT	CASSLPGQGTEAFF	-	TRBD1	TRBV7-6	TRBJ1-1
TGTGCCATCAGTGAGGCCCAGAACACTGAAGCTTTCTTT	CAISEAQNTEAFF	-	-	TRBV10-3	TRBJ1-1
TGTGCCAGCAGCGTATTAGGCCGCCGTAATTCACACTACTTC	CASSVLGRRNSHYF	-	-	TRBV7-3	TRBJ2-7
TGTGCCAGCAGCTTAGGTAGGGGGTGCGCTGAAGCTTTCTTT	CASSLGRGCAEAFF	-	-	TRBV7-6	TRBJ1-1
TGTGCCAGCAGCGTAGGAACAGTCAGAGATACGCAGTATTTT	CASSVGTVRDTQYF	-	-	TRBV9	TRBJ2-3
TGTGCCAGCAGGCCGCTTCTTCTAGCGGGGGGGCAAGATACGCAGTATTTT	CASRPLLLAGGQDTQYF	-	TRBD2	TRBV6-1	TRBJ2-3
TGTGCCATCAGTGGAGGGGGGCGTGGTCAGCCCCCGCATTTT	CAISGGGRGQPPHF	-	-	TRBV10-3	TRBJ1-5
TGTAGCGTCCGGCGGCAGCCCCCCTACGAGCAGTACTTC	CSVRRQPPYEQYF	-	-	TRBV7-8	TRBJ2-7
TGCGCCAGCAGCGCCCTGACCGGTAGCGCTGAAGCTTTCTTT	CASSALTGSAEAFF	-	-	TRBV5-1	TRBJ1-1
TGTGCCAGCGAGAGTTACAGGGCTGAGAATTCACCCCTCCACTTC	CASESYRAENSPLHF	-	-	TRBV25-1	TRBJ1-6
TGCAGTGCTAGAGGGCTAGCGGGGGGGAACACCTTC	CSARGLAGGNTF	once	-	TRBV20-1	TRBJ1-2
TGTGCCAGTAGTATGCTGGGGGTCGACGAGCAGTACTTC	CASSMLGVDEQYF	-	-	TRBV7-9	TRBJ2-7
TGCAGTGCTAGAGATCCGACAGGGGAAGGCTCCTACGAGCAGTACTTC	CSARDPTGEGSYEQYF	-	TRBD1	TRBV20-1	TRBJ2-7
TGTGCCAGCAGTCTGGTTGGGGGGGCTGATAAACTGTTTTTT	CASSLVGGADKLFF	-	-	TRBV2	TRBJ1-4
TGCAGTGCTACTGTCCCCCAGCATTTT	CSATVPQHF	few	-	TRBV20-1	TRBJ1-5
-	CASSGAGETQYFGQFF	-	-	TRBV7-9	TRBJ2-1
TGTGCCAGCAGCCAAGACTATAATCAGCAGTTCTTC	CASSQDYNQQFF	-	-	TRBV3-1	TRBJ2-1
TGTGCCAGCAGCTTAGAACAGGACAATGAAAAACTGTTTTTT	CASSLEQDNEKLFF	many	-	TRBV7-2	TRBJ1-4
TGTGCCAGCAGCTTAGACGTCACCGGGGTCCTGTTTTTTTTCTTT	CASSLDVTGVLFFFF	-	-	TRBV7-2	TRBJ1-1
TGTGCCACCAGCAGAGGTTTTAGGACAGGGGGCCAAGAGACCCAGTACTTC	CATSRGFRTGGQETQYF	many	TRBD1	TRBV15	TRBJ2-5
TGTGCCAGCAGTCCTCTACTTTCCTACGAGCAGTACTTC	CASSPLLSYEQYF	many	-	TRBV27	TRBJ2-7
TGTGCCAGCGGCTTAGGCCCTAGCGGGGGCTACAATGAGCAGCTCTTC	CASGLGPSGGYNEQLF	-	TRBD2	TRBV7-2	TRBJ2-1
TGTGCCATCACCGGGGCTCCGGGGGCAAGTTCCTACAATGAGCAGTTCTTC	CAITGAPGASSYNEQFF	-	-	TRBV7-8	TRBJ2-1
TGCAGCGTTCGACCGGGGGGCACAGATACGCAGTATTTT	CSVRPGGTDTQYF	-	-	TRBV29-1	TRBJ2-3